Shown below are 10 T cell receptor beta chains from a single sample sequenced in a study of T cell responses to AZD1222 COVID-19 vaccine. TCRdb's table, derived via immunoSEQ multiplex PCR, lists solely in-frame clones and lacks some. This sample has about 130,000 clones; about 91% occur once, and the top ten carry over 2.5%. The source was peripheral blood, collected on day 0 of AZD1222 vaccination. The receptors derive from an adult in good health.

The gene calls are TRBV7-8 and TRBJ1-1, with D uncertain. Germline values: CDR1 SGHVS, CDR2 FQNEAQ. Trimming took 1 base from V and 6 from J, leaving 15 bases between them. The CDR3 extends over 15 amino acids. The CDR3 region is CASSLESEGRAEAFF. The DNA for the CDR3 is TGTGCCAGCAGCTTAGAGTCAGAAGGTAGAGCTGAAGCTTTCTTT.

This clone was detected only once. The gene calls are TRBV6-4 and TRBJ2-5; maybe TRBD2 (6 bases). Trimming took off 4 bases at V and 3 bases at J, with 6 bases between the two ends. Germline V gene sequence: CDR1 MRHNA, CDR2 SNTAGT. This CDR3 spans 12 amino acids. The CDR3 nucleotides are TGTGCCAGCAGTGCTAGCGAAGAGACCCAGTACTTC. Encoded protein: CASSASEETQYF.

V and J are TRBV7-9 and TRBJ1-1, with a tentative D call TRBD1 (6 bases). CDR1 SEHNR and CDR2 FQNEAQ come from the germline V gene (reference sequence). CDR3 length: 12 amino acids. Trimming shortened V by 2 bases and J by 8 bases, and 9 bases separated the two germline ends. The DNA for the CDR3 is TGTGCCAGCAGCTTATACAGGGTAGAAGCTTTCTTT. Its translation: CASSLYRVEAFF.

The chain carries TRBV19 and TRBJ1-4; D is undetermined. V was pared by 9 bases and J by 14 bases, with 19 bases between. The CDR3 is 12 residues long. Germline V CDR1 and CDR2: LNHDA, SQIVND (reference sequence). CDR3 loop: CASGGETRFLFF. In DNA form, the CDR3 reads TGTGCCAGCGGAGGAGAGACGCGTTTTCTGTTTTTT.

The chain couples TRBV5-6 to TRBJ1-2; D might be TRBD1 (5 bases). The V gene's germline CDR1 is SGHDT and CDR2 YYEEEE. This CDR3 is built from 13 residues. V shed 3 bases and J shed 6 bases, with 12 bases lying between them. CDR3 DNA sequence: TGTGCCAGCAGCTGGGTGGGGGAAGATGGCTACACCTTC. Translated: CASSWVGEDGYTF.

V is TRBV6-2 or TRBV6-3 and J is TRBJ2-1; TRBD2 matches at 8 bases. CDR1 and CDR2 from the germline V gene are MNHEY and SVGEGT. This CDR3 has 16 residues. The J segment lost 1 base and the V segment lost 6 bases, leaving 8 bases of the junction unmatched. Here the CDR3 reads CASSPPGTRSYNEQFF. The CDR3 coding sequence is TGTGCCAGCAGCCCCCCGGGGACTAGGTCCTACAATGAGCAGTTCTTC.

The chain links TRBV6-5 to TRBJ2-4; 12 positions match TRBD2. Trimming cost V 4 bases and J 4 bases; bases outside gene matches: 2. Germline V CDR1 and CDR2: MNHEY, SVGAGI. The CDR3 totals 15 residues. This CDR3 is CASSWGTSGKNIQYF. The CDR3 DNA sequence: TGTGCCAGCAGTTGGGGGACTAGCGGGAAAAACATTCAGTACTTC.

The rearrangement joins TRBV12-3 or TRBV12-4 to TRBJ1-6; D remains ambiguous. The CDR3 has 13 residues. Trimming took 6 bases from V and 7 from J, leaving 10 bases between them. The DNA for the CDR3 is TGTGCCAGCAGATCCACGGGGAATTCACCCCTCCACTTT. Amino acids: CASRSTGNSPLHF.

This clone was counted between two and nine times. The V gene is TRBV18, the J gene TRBJ2-7; 10 bases are shared with TRBD2. The CDR3 covers 15 residues. Trimming took 5 bases from V and 1 from J; bases not matched to a gene: 5. Germline V CDR1 and CDR2: KGHSH, LQKENI. The CDR3 region has the DNA TGTGCCAGCTCAAGGACTAGCGGAGGATCCTACGAGCAGTACTTC. This translates into CASSRTSGGSYEQYF. The full variable domain, completed using reference TRBV18 and TRBJ2-7, is NAGVMQNPRHLVRRRGQEARLRCSPMKGHSHVYWYRQLPEEGLKFMVYLQKENIIDESGMPKERFSAEFPKEGPSILRIQQVVRGDSAAYFCASSRTSGGSYEQYFGPGTRLTVT.

V and J are TRBV30 and TRBJ2-3, with 9 bases fitting TRBD1. This CDR3 spans 13 amino acids. Trimming cost V 2 bases and J 4 bases; bases outside gene matches: 1. Germline lookup yields CDR1 GTSNPN and CDR2 SVGIG (reference sequence). The chain's CDR3 is CAWSTGGADTQYF. In DNA, the CDR3 is TGTGCCTGGAGTACAGGGGGCGCAGATACGCAGTATTTT. Drawing the rest from reference TRBV30 and TRBJ2-3, the complete variable domain is SQTIHQWPATLVQPVGSPLSLECTVEGTSNPNLYWYRQAAGRGLQLLFYSVGIGQISSEVPQNLSASRPQDRQFILSSKKLLLSDSGFYLCAWSTGGADTQYFGPGTRLTVL.